This T cell receptor beta chain was captured by sequencing in a study of cytomegalovirus exposure and HLA in healthy donors (dated by TCRdb to about 2017). Some background on the complete study: According to an earlier analysis of 587 of the donors, about 179 million T cells yielded some 120 million unique TCR beta sequences and around 300 Gb of sequence data. Several DR-DQ haplotypes were treated as single units for association and clustering because of strong linkage in the cohort. A later genetic analysis took genome-wide SNP genotypes for about 55% of the 666 donors and used that subset as a discovery cohort. HLA typing covered class I and class II loci at four-digit resolution. Using immunosequencing, the study profiled T cell repertoires from 666 subjects and related those repertoires to cytomegalovirus serostatus. Donor age, sex, ethnicity and CMV serostatus were collected together with the repertoire data. The study combined high-throughput TCR immunosequencing, statistical association of individual TCRs with disease status, and machine learning to predict cytomegalovirus infection status. To decide whether each TCR beta V gene segment behaved as functional or pseudogenic, an earlier analysis of nearly 600 of the donors relied on high-throughput TCR beta sequencing. Of the roughly 400 genotyped donors, 65% to 90% fell in the genetic ancestry cluster associated with self-reported Caucasian donors. In addition to the first cohort of around 670 subjects, a separate validation cohort of approximately 110 different subjects was used. In the later analysis, no new phenotypic data were used to find candidate immune exposures; instead, reliance was placed on TCR beta sequences and their occurrence across donors. To study patterns of TCR occurrence, a later analysis re-analyzed previously published TCR beta repertoires from under 750 donors and added high-resolution HLA genotyping. Roughly 300 gigabases of sequencing data and around 80 million unique TCR sequences made up an early release that covered several hundred HLA-typed donors. Typing coverage differed by locus: A, B, C, DRB1 and DQB1 were typed in roughly 620-630 donors, DQA1 in 522, DPA1 in 600 to 610, and DPB1 in 400 to 490. Among around 400 genotyped donors of the cohort, an average of roughly 230,000 unique TCR beta nucleotide sequences was sequenced per donor, of which about 20% were non-productive. All discovery cohort repertoires had been generated using a single sequencing platform. The study aimed to test whether signatures of past pathogen exposure could be identified by cataloging public T cell receptors. The paper as a whole reports these results and caveats: According to a later analysis, TCR association rates differed among HLA loci, with DRB1 alleles showing the most associated TCRs and HLA-C alleles showing the fewest. When HLA alleles, especially DR and DQ, strongly co-occurred, attributing TCR associations to individual alleles was difficult. In an earlier analysis of some 500 of the donors, most TCR beta V segments appeared in productive rearrangements about 87% or about 30% of the time, broadly matching IMGT annotations. While some public TCRs were present in many individuals, most TCR sequences turned up only very rarely across donors. Linkage disequilibrium might explain the correlated functional status among segregating V segments, but an unknown experimental factor could not be ruled out. Because HLA typing was unavailable for some donors at each locus, only the typed subset was used in association tests. A further reported finding was that TCR beta sequences accurately predicted the HLA-A and HLA-B alleles for most subjects in the first cohort. The classifier was reported to diagnose cytomegalovirus status with high specificity and sensitivity in both the original cohort and the validation cohort. It was suggested by the authors that the approach could potentially be generalized to other disease states and immunological phenotypes. In a later analysis, HLA-associated TCR beta chains were found to be more clonally expanded and to have lower generation probabilities than equally common non-associated chains. The presence/absence analyses assumed that sequencing depth was roughly uniform across donors, and that assumption may not be true. A cluster of highly shared sequence variants was judged likely to be a technical artifact of the sequencing pipeline. Immune exposure information for the cohort was limited to CMV serostatus. A later analysis associated about 17,000 TCR beta sequences with specific HLA alleles at a false discovery rate of 0.05. According to a later analysis, most CMV-associated TCR beta chains appeared to be HLA-restricted, and the HLA associations seemed to be driven largely by CMV exposure. In a later analysis, several top co-occurrence clusters were reported to appear linked to parvovirus B19, influenza, CMV and Epstein-Barr virus. In this cohort, only TCR beta chains were sequenced, and detectable features were limited by the absence of alpha or paired-chain data. In vitro tests confirmed that three of the cytomegalovirus-associated TCR beta chains recognize cytomegalovirus antigens. A total of about 150 TCR beta chains were listed by the study as associated with cytomegalovirus. A later genetic analysis associated a missense DCLRE1C variant with V-gene and J-gene trimming of TCR beta chains, and an independent cohort replicated the association. Roughly 17 rarely observed V segments, including chromosome 9 orphons, were excluded from the earlier analysis of some 590 of the donors because counts were too low. Compared with the approximately 720-donor mean, donors in an Asian-associated ancestry cluster had fewer N-insertions in productive TCRs, according to a later genetic analysis.

The cohort comprised several hundred healthy bone marrow donors. All cohort members were sampled while nominally healthy, although unrecorded immune exposures were likely present. The donor was CMV seronegative and belonged to the group of over 300 seronegative cohort members. A peripheral blood sample was provided by each donor, and peripheral blood mononuclear cells were used for TCR beta sequencing. The Qiagen DNeasy Blood Extraction Kit was used to extract genomic DNA from the blood cell samples. On this clone itself: No antigen is known for it. Base qualities are not at hand, and no much larger clone is one base apart.

The library was prepared using the immunoSEQ multiplex PCR assay. A mixture of 60 forward primers for TCR Vbeta segments and 13 reverse primers for TCR Jbeta segments was used in the multiplex PCR. The CDR3 region of rearranged TCR beta genes was amplified from genomic DNA with a multiplex PCR assay. The Illumina HiSeq System was used to sequence the amplified TCR beta libraries as 87-base-pair reads. As for how the authors treated the data: A later analysis tallied roughly 76 million unique TCR beta chains across the 700 or so repertoires, and about 10 million of those chains were shared by two or more donors. A nearest-neighbor algorithm error-corrected the raw reads and collapsed the reads into unique sequences, merging closely related sequences to remove PCR and sequencing errors. To assign V, D and J gene segments, CDR3 sequences were aligned to IMGT reference sequences. For a sequence to be retained, a match of at least six nucleotides to both a V gene segment and a J gene segment was required. A rearrangement counted as productive if the CDR3 had no stop codons and remained in frame with V and J, and every other rearrangement counted as non-productive. CDR3 was defined by IMGT convention, running from the second conserved V-encoded cysteine to the conserved J-encoded phenylalanine. In an earlier analysis of 550 to 650 of the donors, sequences lacking an unambiguous match to a single V gene segment were excluded. In an earlier analysis of approximately 550 of the donors, V segments were called functional above 56.7% productive rearrangements and were called segregating when the between-donor standard deviation exceeded 5%. A statistical classification framework was developed to diagnose cytomegalovirus status using the catalog of TCR beta chain sequences. V and J gene assignment, in a later analysis, came from comparing TCR nucleotide sequences with IMGT/GENE-DB human TR gene sequences. A later analysis assigned CDR3 sequences and most-parsimonious VDJ recombination scenarios with the TCRdist pipeline. A later analysis defined each TCR beta chain by its CDR3 amino acid sequence plus V-gene family, and excluded reads lacking a unique V-gene family. A later analysis removed 500 to 650 highly shared, low-generation-probability nucleotide sequences to deal with suspected cross-contamination and a sequencing artifact. For each public chain, a later analysis derived a clonal expansion index from normalized ranks of inferred template counts within each repertoire. Generation probabilities in a later analysis came from a VDJ recombination model fitted to out-of-frame rearrangements, and those results were checked against IGoR. A later analysis scored TCR-TCR, TCR-HLA and TCR-CMV co-occurrence with hypergeometric tests, applying a repertoire-size bias correction to TCR pairs. In a later analysis, false discovery rates were estimated by permuting HLA or CMV assignments 20 times. A later analysis grouped co-occurring TCRs with DBSCAN, adding TCRdist sequence similarity when clustering within HLA-allele-positive subsets. Co-occurrence clustering excluded repertoires with fewer than 30,000 or more than 120,000 public chains, plus five with anomalous nucleotide sharing. TCRdb re-hosts the immuneACCESS table, in-frame sequences only. Its copies lack some clones; in the studies checked, an unresolved V gene accounts for under half of them, and the cause for the rest is not known. The V and J calls and clone size are taken from that table; D and trimming were inferred from the DNA. This sample is represented by more than 80,000 clones; approximately 70% of them were singletons. The biggest ten clones account for 2.7% of the sample.

This TCR was sampled from a man aged 50 or older in good health and CMV-seronegative. The specimen was PBMCs.

At the DNA level, the sequence is TGCGCCAGCAGCTTATCCGGGACAGCTGAAGCTTTCTTT. This yields the protein CASSLSGTAEAFF. This chain joins TRBV5-1 to TRBJ1-1, with 7 bases in between that match TRBD1. From V the trimming removes 2 bases and from J it removes 6 bases, while the gene matches leave 4 bases of the junction unaccounted for. The CDR3 spans 13 residues, from the cysteine through the phenylalanine. This entry keeps only the CDR3 DNA: 39 bases, framed from base 1. CDR1 and CDR2, per the germline V gene, are SGHRS and YFSETQ.